This T cell receptor beta chain was identified in a study of vaccination effects on CD4 cells after COVID-19. Study conclusions and caveats: Clones of infection and vaccine origin contracted markedly late after vaccination.

Per the germline V gene, CDR1 is WSHSY and CDR2 is SAAADI. The length of the CDR3 is 14 residues. Between the trimmed V and J ends, which lost 6 bases and 3 bases, there was a span of 15 bases. Only in-frame clones appear in the TCRdb table, and some are missing; sequencing was by immunoSEQ multiplex PCR. The sample has roughly 50,000 clones, roughly 79% seen once. Of note for this clone: What it binds is unknown.

Viral peptide pools were used in the ViraFEST assay to expand antigen-specific CD4+ T cells, and sequencing came afterward. With roughly 9 days of culture completed, CD4+ T cells were isolated. No vaccinee had earlier SARS-CoV-2 infection, and nucleocapsid antibodies were negative. The origin of this receptor is a human donor who received a COVID-19 vaccine. The sequencing used CD4+ T cells from PBMCs cultured with HCoV-OC43 spike peptides, collected before COVID-19 vaccination. This sample's subset: HCoV-OC43 spike overlapping peptide pool stimulation. This chain uses TRBV10-2 with TRBJ2-7; tentative D call: TRBD2 (5 bases). The CDR3 is CASRNSGPNYEQYV. The CDR3 DNA is TGCGCCAGCAGAAACAGCGGCCCAAACTACGAGCAGTACGTC.